The next 2 T cell receptor beta chains were all read from a single sample in a study of blood T cell repertoires in COVID-19. Assay used: immunoSEQ multiplex PCR; TCRdb lists only in-frame clones, some missing. Of fewer than 350,000 clones in the sample, 87% were seen once. The sample comprised peripheral blood. Receptors originate from a man aged 25 to 45 with COVID-19, enrolled during active disease.

The chain combines TRBV5-1 with TRBJ2-3; the match to TRBD1 covers 8 bases. CDR3 length: 13 residues. Germline V gives CDR1 SGHRS, CDR2 YFSETQ. Germline trimming cut 4 bases from V and 5 bases from J; bases unmatched to any gene: 3. The CDR3 DNA sequence: TGCGCCAGCAGCGGCGGGACAGGAGATACGCAGTATTTT. It specifies CASSGGTGDTQYF.

The chain uses TRBV6-2 or TRBV6-3 and TRBJ2-7; TRBD2 might be the D (5 bases). The V gene's germline CDR1 is MNHEY and CDR2 SVGEGT. CDR3 length: 14 amino acids. Trimming shortened V by 2 bases and J by 0 bases, and 8 bases separated the two germline ends. The CDR3 nucleotides read TGTGCCAGCAGTTACGCGGGTAGCTCCTACGAGCAGTACTTC. This gives the protein CASSYAGSSYEQYF.